This entry is about one TCR beta chain. What it binds is unknown. The data belong to a study of shared clonotypes between healthy human individuals. Looking at the study overall: There were three CD4 naive, three CD4 memory, two CD8 naive and one CD8 memory plates per donor.

Study conclusions and caveats: Rarefaction analysis demonstrated incomplete sorted-subset sequencing notwithstanding large depth.

This CDR3 is built from 13 residues. The V and J ends lost 5 bases and 2 bases respectively, with 10 bases between them. Germline V gene lookup returns CDR1 MDHEN and CDR2 SYDVKM. Genomic DNA of every subset was divided equally among multiple immunoSEQ plates. Sequenced by immunoSEQ multiplex PCR; TCRdb stores in-frame clones only, minus some. The table records some 2,500,000 clones, more than 85% of them present only once. The chain recombines TRBV28 with TRBJ2-7; maybe TRBD2 (5 bases). This clonotype was sampled from a man in his late teens or twenties in good health. Some clones in this sample may be carry-over from other donors' samples. Sequencing used naive CD4+ T cells from PBMCs. The sample's subset: CD45RA+ positively selected. In DNA form, the CDR3 reads TGTGCCAGCAGTCTAGTCGGGACCTACGAGCAGTACTTC. As protein: CASSLVGTYEQYF.